This T cell receptor (beta chain) appears in the sequencing data of a study of blood T cell repertoires in COVID-19. About the research overall: The United States, Italy and Spain were the sources of the acute and convalescent COVID-19 samples.

Source study methods: The authors estimated nucleated cell counts from reference gene primer amplification. The table came from immunoSEQ multiplex PCR; TCRdb's copy has only in-frame clones and leaves some out. The V and J calls and clone size come from that table; D and trimming were worked out from the DNA. Of 9,500 to 12,000 clones listed, around 80% are singletons. This CDR3 has 15 amino acids. V dropped 7 bases and J dropped 6 bases, with 17 bases sitting between them. The germline V gene has CDR1 SGHKS and CDR2 YYEKEE (reference sequence). This chain joins TRBV5-5 and TRBJ1-6; no definite D call. Material: peripheral blood. The TCR sequence derives from an older man with active COVID-19. The CDR3 bases are TGTGCCAGCGCTTGGGGAGGGTCTTCTAATTCACCCCTCCACTTT. Residues: CASAWGGSSNSPLHF.